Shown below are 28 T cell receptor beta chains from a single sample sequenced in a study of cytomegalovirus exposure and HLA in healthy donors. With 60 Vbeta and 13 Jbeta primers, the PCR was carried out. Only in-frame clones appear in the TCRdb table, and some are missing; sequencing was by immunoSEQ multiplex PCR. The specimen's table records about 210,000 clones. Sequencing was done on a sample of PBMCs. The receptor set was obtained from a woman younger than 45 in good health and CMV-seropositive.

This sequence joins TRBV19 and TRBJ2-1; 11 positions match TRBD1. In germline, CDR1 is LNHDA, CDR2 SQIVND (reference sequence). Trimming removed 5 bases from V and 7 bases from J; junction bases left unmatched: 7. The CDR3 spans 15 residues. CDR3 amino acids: CASSGQGASRNEQFF. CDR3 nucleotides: TGTGCCAGTAGTGGACAGGGGGCCTCCCGGAATGAGCAGTTCTTC.

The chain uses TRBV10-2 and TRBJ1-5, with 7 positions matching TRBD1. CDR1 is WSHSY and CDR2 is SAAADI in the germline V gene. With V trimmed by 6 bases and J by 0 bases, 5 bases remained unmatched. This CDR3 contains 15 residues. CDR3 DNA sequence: TGCGCCAGCAGGGGGACAGCGGATAGCAATCAGCCCCAGCATTTT. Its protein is CASRGTADSNQPQHF.

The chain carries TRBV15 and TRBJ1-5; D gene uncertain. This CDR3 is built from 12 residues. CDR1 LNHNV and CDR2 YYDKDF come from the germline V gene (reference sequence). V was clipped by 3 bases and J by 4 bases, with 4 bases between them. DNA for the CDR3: TGTGCCACCAGCAGCCCTAATCAGCCCCAGCATTTT. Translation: CATSSPNQPQHF.

The CDR3 DNA is TGTGCCAGCAGTTACTCGGCGGGAAATGACGAGCAGTACTTC. Amino acids: CASSYSAGNDEQYF. The chain employs TRBV6-5 and TRBJ2-7; TRBD2 might be the D (6 bases). The length of the CDR3 is 14 residues. V shed 0 bases and J shed 5 bases, with 11 bases lying between them. Per the germline V gene, CDR1 is MNHEY and CDR2 is SVGAGI.

In DNA form, the CDR3 reads TGTGCCGGGGGGGGTGGAAATGGCTACACCTTC. As protein: CAGGGGNGYTF. The rearrangement links TRBV6-6 to TRBJ1-2; weak D call: TRBD1 (5 bases). The V gene lost 11 bases and the J gene lost 6 bases, with 13 bases spanning the gap. The CDR3 length is 11 residues. Germline V CDR1 and CDR2: MNHNY, SVGAGI (reference sequence).

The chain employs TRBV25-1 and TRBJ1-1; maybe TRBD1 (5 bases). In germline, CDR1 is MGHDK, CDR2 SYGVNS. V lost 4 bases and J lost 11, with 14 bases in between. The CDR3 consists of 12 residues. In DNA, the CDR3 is TGTGCCAGCAGTGTAGCGGGGGTGGTGGCTTTCTTT. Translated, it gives CASSVAGVVAFF.

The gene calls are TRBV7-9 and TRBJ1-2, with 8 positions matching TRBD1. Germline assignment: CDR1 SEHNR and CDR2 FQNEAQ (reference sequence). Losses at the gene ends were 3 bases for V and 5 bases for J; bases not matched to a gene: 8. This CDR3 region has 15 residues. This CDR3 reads CASSFSPDRAYGYTF. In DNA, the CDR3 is TGTGCCAGCAGCTTCTCCCCGGACAGGGCTTATGGCTACACCTTC.

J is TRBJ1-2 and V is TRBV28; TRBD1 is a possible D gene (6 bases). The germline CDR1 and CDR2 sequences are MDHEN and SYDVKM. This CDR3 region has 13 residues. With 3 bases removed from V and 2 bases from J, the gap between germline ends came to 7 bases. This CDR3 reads CASSLDRNYGYTF. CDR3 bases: TGTGCCAGCAGTTTGGACAGAAACTATGGCTACACCTTC.

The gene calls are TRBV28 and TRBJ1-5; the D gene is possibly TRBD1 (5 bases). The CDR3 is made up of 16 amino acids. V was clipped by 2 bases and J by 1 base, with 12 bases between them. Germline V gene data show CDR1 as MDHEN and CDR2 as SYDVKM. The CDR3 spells CASSLVQGLSNQPQHF. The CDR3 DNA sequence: TGTGCCAGCAGTTTAGTTCAGGGCTTGAGCAATCAGCCCCAGCATTTT.

CDR3 region: CASSPGIEQYF. In DNA, the CDR3 is TGCGCCAGCAGCCCGGGGATCGAGCAGTACTTC. V usage is TRBV5-1 and J usage is TRBJ2-7; D is possibly TRBD2 (5 bases). CDR1 SGHRS and CDR2 YFSETQ come from the germline V gene. This CDR3 comprises 11 residues. Trimming removed 4 bases at V and 6 bases at J, with 8 bases between.

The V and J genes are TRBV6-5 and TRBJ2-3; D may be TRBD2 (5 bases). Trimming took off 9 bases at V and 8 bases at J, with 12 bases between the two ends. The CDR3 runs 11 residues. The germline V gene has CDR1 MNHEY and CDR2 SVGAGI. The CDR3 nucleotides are TGTGCCAGTCGGACCCGGGGTACGCAGTATTTT. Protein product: CASRTRGTQYF.

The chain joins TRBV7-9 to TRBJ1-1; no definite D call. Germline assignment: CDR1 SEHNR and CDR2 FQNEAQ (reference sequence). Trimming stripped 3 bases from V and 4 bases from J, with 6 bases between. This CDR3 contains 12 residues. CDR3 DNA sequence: TGTGCCAGCAGCTTCCACAGCACTGAAGCTTTCTTT. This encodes CASSFHSTEAFF. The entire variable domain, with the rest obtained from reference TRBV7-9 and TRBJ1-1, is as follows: DTGVSQNPRHKITKRGQNVTFRCDPISEHNRLYWYRQTLGQGPEFLTYFQNEAQLEKSRLLSDRFSAERPKGSFSTLEIQRTEQGDSAMYLCASSFHSTEAFFGQGTRLTVV.

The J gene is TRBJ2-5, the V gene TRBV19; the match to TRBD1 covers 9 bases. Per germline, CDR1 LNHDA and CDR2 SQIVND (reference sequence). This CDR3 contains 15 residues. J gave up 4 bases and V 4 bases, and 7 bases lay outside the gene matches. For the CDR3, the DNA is TGTGCCAGTAGTACGGGGACAGGGACCCCAGAGACCCAGTACTTC. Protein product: CASSTGTGTPETQYF.

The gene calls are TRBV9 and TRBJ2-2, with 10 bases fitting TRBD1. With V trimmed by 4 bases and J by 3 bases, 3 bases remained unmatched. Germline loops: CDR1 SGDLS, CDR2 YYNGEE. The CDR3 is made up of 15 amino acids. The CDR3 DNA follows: TGTGCCAGCAGCTCGACAGGGGGCTACACCGGGGAGCTGTTTTTT. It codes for CASSSTGGYTGELFF.

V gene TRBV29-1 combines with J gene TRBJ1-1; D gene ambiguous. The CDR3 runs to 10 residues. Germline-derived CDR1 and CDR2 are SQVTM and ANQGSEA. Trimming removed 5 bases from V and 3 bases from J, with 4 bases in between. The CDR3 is CSVRDTEAFF. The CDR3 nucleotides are TGCAGCGTTCGGGACACTGAAGCTTTCTTT.

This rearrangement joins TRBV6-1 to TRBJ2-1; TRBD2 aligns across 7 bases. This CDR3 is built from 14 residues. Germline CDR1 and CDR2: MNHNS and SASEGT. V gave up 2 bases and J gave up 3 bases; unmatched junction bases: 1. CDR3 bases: TGTGCCAGCAGTGAACAGCGGGGCTACAATGAGCAGTTCTTC. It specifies CASSEQRGYNEQFF.

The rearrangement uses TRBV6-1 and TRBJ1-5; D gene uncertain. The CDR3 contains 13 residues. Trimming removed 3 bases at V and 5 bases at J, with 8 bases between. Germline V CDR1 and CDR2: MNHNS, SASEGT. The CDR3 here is CASSDPLYQPQHF. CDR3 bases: TGTGCCAGCAGTGACCCCCTGTATCAGCCCCAGCATTTT.

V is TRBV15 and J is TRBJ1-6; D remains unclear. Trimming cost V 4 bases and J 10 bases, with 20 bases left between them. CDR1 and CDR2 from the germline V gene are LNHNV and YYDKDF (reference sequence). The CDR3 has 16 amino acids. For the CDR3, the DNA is TGTGCCACCAGCATCATACCGGGTGTAGGCGTCTCACCCCTCCACTTT. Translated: CATSIIPGVGVSPLHF.

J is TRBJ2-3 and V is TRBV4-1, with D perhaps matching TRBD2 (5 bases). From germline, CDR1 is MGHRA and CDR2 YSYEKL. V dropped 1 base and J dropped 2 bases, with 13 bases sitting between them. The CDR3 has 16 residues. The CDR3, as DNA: TGCGCCAGCAGCCAAGTTTCGGCGGGCCCCACAGATACGCAGTATTTT. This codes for CASSQVSAGPTDTQYF.

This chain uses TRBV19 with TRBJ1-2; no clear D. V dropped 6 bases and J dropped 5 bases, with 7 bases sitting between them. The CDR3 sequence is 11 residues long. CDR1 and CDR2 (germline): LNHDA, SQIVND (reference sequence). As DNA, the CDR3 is TGTGCCAGTAGCGCGGATTATGGCTACACCTTC. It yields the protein CASSADYGYTF.

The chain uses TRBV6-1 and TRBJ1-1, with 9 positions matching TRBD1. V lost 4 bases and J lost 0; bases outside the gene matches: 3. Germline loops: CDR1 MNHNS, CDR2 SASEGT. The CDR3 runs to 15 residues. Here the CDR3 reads CASSVGTGMNTEAFF. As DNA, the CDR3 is TGTGCCAGCAGTGTTGGGACAGGGATGAACACTGAAGCTTTCTTT.

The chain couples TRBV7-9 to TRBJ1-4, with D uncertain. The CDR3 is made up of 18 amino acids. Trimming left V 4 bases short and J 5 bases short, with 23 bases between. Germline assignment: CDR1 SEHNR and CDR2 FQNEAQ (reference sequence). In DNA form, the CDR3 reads TGTGCCAGCAGCTCCCCTGTCTCGTTGTACCGAGGAAATGAAAAACTGTTTTTT. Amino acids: CASSSPVSLYRGNEKLFF.

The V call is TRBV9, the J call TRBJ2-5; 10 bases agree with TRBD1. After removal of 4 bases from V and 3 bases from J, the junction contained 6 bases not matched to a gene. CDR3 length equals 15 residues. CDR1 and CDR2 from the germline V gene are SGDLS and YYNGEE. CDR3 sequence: CASSPWTGGEETQYF. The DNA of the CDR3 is TGTGCCAGCAGCCCATGGACAGGGGGGGAAGAGACCCAGTACTTC.

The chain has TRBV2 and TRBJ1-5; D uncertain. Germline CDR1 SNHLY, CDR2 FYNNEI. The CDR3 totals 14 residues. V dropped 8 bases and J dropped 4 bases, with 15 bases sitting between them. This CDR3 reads CASGGRTKNQPQHF. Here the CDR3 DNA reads TGTGCCAGCGGAGGACGGACCAAGAATCAGCCCCAGCATTTT.

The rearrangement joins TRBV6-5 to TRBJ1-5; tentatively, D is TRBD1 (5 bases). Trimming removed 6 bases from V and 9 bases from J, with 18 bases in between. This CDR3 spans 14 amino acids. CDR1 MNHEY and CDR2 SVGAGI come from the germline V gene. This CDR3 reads CASSGRRPGGPQHF. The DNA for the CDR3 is TGTGCCAGCAGCGGAAGACGTCCCGGGGGGCCCCAGCATTTT.

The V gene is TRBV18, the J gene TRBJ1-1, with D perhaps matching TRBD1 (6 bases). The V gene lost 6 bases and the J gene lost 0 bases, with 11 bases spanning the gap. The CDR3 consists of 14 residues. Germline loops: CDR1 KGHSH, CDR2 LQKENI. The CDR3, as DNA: TGTGCCAGCTCGTCGGGACACTTGAACACTGAAGCTTTCTTT. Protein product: CASSSGHLNTEAFF.

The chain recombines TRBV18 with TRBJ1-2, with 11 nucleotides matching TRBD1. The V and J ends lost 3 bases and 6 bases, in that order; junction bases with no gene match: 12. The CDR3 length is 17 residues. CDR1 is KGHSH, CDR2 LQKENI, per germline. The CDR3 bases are TGTGCCAGCTCACCTGGGACAGGGGGTAGTAGTCTTGATGGCTACACCTTC. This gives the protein CASSPGTGGSSLDGYTF. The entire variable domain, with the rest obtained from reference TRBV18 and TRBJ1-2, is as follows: NAGVMQNPRHLVRRRGQEARLRCSPMKGHSHVYWYRQLPEEGLKFMVYLQKENIIDESGMPKERFSAEFPKEGPSILRIQQVVRGDSAAYFCASSPGTGGSSLDGYTFGSGTRLTVV.

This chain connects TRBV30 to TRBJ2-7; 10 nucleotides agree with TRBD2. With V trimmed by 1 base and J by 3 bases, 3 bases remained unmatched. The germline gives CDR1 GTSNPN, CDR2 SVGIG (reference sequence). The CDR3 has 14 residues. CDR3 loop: CAWSAGLAVYEQYF. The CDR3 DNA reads TGTGCCTGGAGTGCCGGACTAGCGGTCTACGAGCAGTACTTC.